The present entry profiles one T cell receptor (beta chain) with its context. Its antigen remains unknown. Splitting of each subset's genomic DNA was done evenly across several immunoSEQ plates. Assay: immunoSEQ multiplex PCR; the TCRdb copy retains only in-frame clones and omits some. The sample holds about 1.5 million clones, 95% to 99% seen once. These data come from a study of shared clonotypes between healthy human individuals. The study, taken as a whole, reports: Relative to their counterparts shared across all four donors, non-shared clonotypes exhibited diminished generation probabilities.

Every donor, a Caucasian adult, lived in Nashville, Tennessee. In germline, CDR1 is SQVTM, CDR2 ANQGSEA. CDR3 size: 15 residues. With 6 bases clipped from V and 2 bases from J, the junction kept 12 bases outside the gene matches. The J gene is TRBJ2-7, the V gene TRBV29-1; 8 bases are shared with TRBD1. This receptor was identified in a man younger than 40 in good health. Sequencing was performed on naive CD4+ T cells sorted from blood. Subset described: CD45RA+ positively selected. This CDR3 is CSVLGGQDGAYEQYF. The CDR3 coding sequence is TGCAGCGTCCTGGGGGGACAGGACGGAGCCTACGAGCAGTACTTC.